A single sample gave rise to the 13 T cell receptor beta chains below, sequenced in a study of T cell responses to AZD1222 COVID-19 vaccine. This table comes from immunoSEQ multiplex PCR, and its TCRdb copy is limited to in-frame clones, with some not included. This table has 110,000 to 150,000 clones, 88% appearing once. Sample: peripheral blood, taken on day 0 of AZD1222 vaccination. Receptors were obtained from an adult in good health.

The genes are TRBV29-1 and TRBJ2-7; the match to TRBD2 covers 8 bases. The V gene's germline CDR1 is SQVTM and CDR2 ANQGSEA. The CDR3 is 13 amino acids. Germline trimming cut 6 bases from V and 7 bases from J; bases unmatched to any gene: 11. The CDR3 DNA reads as TGCAGCGTCTCGGGAGGGCCAGTGGGAGAGCAGTACTTC. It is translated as CSVSGGPVGEQYF.

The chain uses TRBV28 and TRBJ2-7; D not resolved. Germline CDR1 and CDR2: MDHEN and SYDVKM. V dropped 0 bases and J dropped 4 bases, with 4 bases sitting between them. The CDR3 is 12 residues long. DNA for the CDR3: TGTGCCAGCAGTTTATGGGGATACGAGCAGTACTTC. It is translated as CASSLWGYEQYF.

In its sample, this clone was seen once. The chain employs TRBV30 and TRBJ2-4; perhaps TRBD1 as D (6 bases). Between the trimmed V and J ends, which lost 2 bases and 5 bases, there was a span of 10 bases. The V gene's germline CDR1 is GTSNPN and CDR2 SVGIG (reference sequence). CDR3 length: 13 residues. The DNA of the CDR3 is TGTGCCTGGAGTCCAGGGGCGGAAAACATTCAGTACTTC. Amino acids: CAWSPGAENIQYF.

The CDR3 nucleotides read TGTGCCAGCTCACCTTTCTCGGACGGGGAGAATGGCTACACCTTC. Translation: CASSPFSDGENGYTF. The chain carries TRBV18 and TRBJ1-2; D not resolved. CDR3 length: 15 amino acids. The germline V gene has CDR1 KGHSH and CDR2 LQKENI. Trimming took off 3 bases at V and 6 bases at J, with 17 bases between the two ends.

The CDR3 bases are TGTGCCAGCCGTAAGGGCGGGAGCTACAATGAGCAGTTCTTC. Translated: CASRKGGSYNEQFF. The chain carries TRBV7-2 and TRBJ2-1; 7 bases are a match to TRBD2. The V and J ends lost 8 bases and 3 bases, in that order; junction bases with no gene match: 7. The CDR3 loop spans 14 amino acids. Germline-derived CDR1 and CDR2 are SGHTA and FQGNSA.

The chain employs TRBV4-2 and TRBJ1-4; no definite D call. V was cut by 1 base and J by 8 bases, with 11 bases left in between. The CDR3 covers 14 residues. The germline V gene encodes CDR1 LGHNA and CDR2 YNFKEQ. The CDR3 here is CASSQVGLTEKLFF. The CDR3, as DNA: TGTGCCAGCAGCCAAGTAGGACTGACCGAAAAACTGTTTTTT.

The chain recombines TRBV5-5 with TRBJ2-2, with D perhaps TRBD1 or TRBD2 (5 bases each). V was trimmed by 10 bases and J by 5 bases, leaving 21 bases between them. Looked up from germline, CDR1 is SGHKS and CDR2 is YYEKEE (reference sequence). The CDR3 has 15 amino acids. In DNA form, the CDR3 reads TGTGCCGCCTCCTTGGGGGAGTTAGTAACCGGGGAGCTGTTTTTT. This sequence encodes CAASLGELVTGELFF.

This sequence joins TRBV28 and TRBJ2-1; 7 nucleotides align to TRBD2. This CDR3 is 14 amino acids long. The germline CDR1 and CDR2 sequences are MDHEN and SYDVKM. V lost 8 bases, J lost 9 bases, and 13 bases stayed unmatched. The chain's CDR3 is CASRGGGRSFEQFF. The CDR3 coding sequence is TGTGCCAGCCGGGGTGGCGGGAGAAGTTTTGAGCAGTTCTTC.

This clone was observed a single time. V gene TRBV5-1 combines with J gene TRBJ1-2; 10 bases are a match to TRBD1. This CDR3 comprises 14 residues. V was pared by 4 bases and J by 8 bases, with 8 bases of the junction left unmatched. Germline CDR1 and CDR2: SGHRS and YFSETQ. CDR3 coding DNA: TGCGCCAGCAGCGGGGGACAGGGGCTTTTCGGCTACACCTTC. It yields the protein CASSGGQGLFGYTF.

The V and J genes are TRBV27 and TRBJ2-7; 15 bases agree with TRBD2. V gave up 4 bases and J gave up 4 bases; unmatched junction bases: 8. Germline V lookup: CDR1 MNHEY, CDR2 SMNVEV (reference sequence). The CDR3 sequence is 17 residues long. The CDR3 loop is CASSSAGTSGRPYEQYF. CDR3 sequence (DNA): TGTGCCAGCAGTTCAGCCGGGACTAGCGGGAGGCCTTACGAGCAGTACTTC.

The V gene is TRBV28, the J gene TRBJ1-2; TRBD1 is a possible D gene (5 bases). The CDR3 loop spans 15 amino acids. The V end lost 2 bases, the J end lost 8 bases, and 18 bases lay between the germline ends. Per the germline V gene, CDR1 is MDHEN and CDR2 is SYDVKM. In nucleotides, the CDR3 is TGTGCCAGCAGTTTACCGGGCAGGGCCTGGGAGGGCTACACCTTC. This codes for CASSLPGRAWEGYTF.

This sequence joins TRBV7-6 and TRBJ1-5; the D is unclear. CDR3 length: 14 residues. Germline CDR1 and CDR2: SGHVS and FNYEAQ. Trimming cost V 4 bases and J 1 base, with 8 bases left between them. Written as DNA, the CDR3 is TGTGCCAGCAGCTCGGGCCACAGCAATCAGCCCCAGCATTTT. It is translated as CASSSGHSNQPQHF.

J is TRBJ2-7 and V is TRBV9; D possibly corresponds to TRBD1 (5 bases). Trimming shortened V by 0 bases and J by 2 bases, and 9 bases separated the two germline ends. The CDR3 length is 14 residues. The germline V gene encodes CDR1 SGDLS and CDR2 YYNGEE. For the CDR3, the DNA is TGTGCCAGCAGCGTAGGGGCAGGGCCCTACGAGCAGTACTTC. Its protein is CASSVGAGPYEQYF.